This is a list of T cell receptor beta chains from one sample in a study of T cells in Graves' hyperthyroidism and ophthalmopathy. TCRdb reanalysed the multiplex PCR reads using MiXCR and keeps one entry per CDR3 protein. This sample yields 600,000 to 650,000 distinct CDR3 sequences, of which less than 25% are seen a single time; around a third belongs to the top ten. What was sequenced was blood. These receptor sequences come from a man between 25 and 39 years old with Graves' ophthalmopathy. Both conserved end residues are part of each CDR3. Fields, in order: CDR3 DNA, CDR3 protein, J gene, clone size, V gene, D gene. The D gene is left open where the match is weak. The size entry is marked missing in some rows and otherwise reads once, few, many or a size class.

TGTGCCAGCTCACCAACCCTAGGGGTGGATGAGCAGTTCTTC CASSPTLGVDEQFF TRBJ2-1 . TRBV18 .
TGCGCCAGCAGCCCTTCGGTGGGAGATTCCTACGAGCAGTACTTC CASSPSVGDSYEQYF TRBJ2-7 few TRBV4-1 .
TGTGCCAGCAGTTACCCGGGACTAGCGGGAGGCTCAACTATGGCCCAGTACTTC CASSYPGLAGGSTMAQYF TRBJ2-5 many TRBV6-6 TRBD2
TGTGCCACCAGTGATTTGCTCAGGGAAGAGACCCAGTACTTC CATSDLLREETQYF TRBJ2-5 . TRBV24-1 .
TGTGCCAGCAGTCAAGTCCCTAGCGGGGGCTACGAGCAGTACTTC CASSQVPSGGYEQYF TRBJ2-7 many TRBV3-1 TRBD2
TGTGCCAGTAGTTTGACTAGTTGGGTCGGCAATGAGCAGTTCTTC CASSLTSWVGNEQFF TRBJ2-1 . TRBV19 .
TGTGCCAGCAGCGGAGTTCTAGGCCCCGGGGAGCTGTTTTTT CASSGVLGPGELFF TRBJ2-2 . TRBV9 .
TGTGCCAGTAGTATTATGGCAGGGATCGACTATGGCTACACCTTC CASSIMAGIDYGYTF TRBJ1-2 . TRBV19 .
TGTGCCAGCAGCTCCGGGACTAGCGGGAGGAGATCCTACAATGAGCAGTTCTTC CASSSGTSGRRSYNEQFF TRBJ2-1 . TRBV7-9 TRBD2
TGTGCCTGGAGTGTACGGGTCAATGAGCAGTTCTTC CAWSVRVNEQFF TRBJ2-1 . TRBV30 .
TGTGCCAGCAGCTTAAGGGGGGCCGGACTAGCGGGAGAAAACGAGCAGTTCTTC CASSLRGAGLAGENEQFF TRBJ2-1 . TRBV7-3 TRBD2
TGCGCCAGCAGCCCCCATGGACAGGGGCAACTGTTTTTT CASSPHGQGQLFF TRBJ1-4 . TRBV4-3 TRBD1
TGTGCCAGCAGTGAGTTGGGAGAGACTAGCGGGATACCAGATACGCAGTATTTT CASSELGETSGIPDTQYF TRBJ2-3 . TRBV6-1 TRBD2
TGCAGTGCTAGAGTAAGGCAGCCTCGGTCCTACGAGCAGTACTTC CSARVRQPRSYEQYF TRBJ2-7 many TRBV20-1 .
TGTGCCTGGATACCCGGGACTAGCGGGAGGGGATACAATGAGCAGTTCTTC CAWIPGTSGRGYNEQFF TRBJ2-1 many TRBV30 TRBD2
TGTGCCAGCAGTGCGGGAGAGGGCACCGGGGAGCTGTTTTTT CASSAGEGTGELFF TRBJ2-2 many TRBV28 TRBD2
TGTGCCAGCAGCCCCGGACGAACGGGTACGCAGTATTTT CASSPGRTGTQYF TRBJ2-3 few TRBV7-2 .